The 32 T cell receptor beta chains given below trace back to one sample, sequenced in a study of blood T cell repertoires in COVID-19. Profiling relied on immunoSEQ multiplex PCR, and the TCRdb table lists in-frame clones only, not all of them. The sample has about 74,000 clones, 65% to 90% seen once. The sequenced material came from peripheral blood. The source of these receptors is a man older than 75 with acute or convalescent COVID-19.

CDR3 protein: CASSSHGTGDSQPQHF. CDR3 sequence (DNA): TGTGCCAGCAGTTCCCACGGGACAGGGGATAGTCAGCCCCAGCATTTT. The chain joins TRBV28 to TRBJ1-5; 10 bases fit TRBD1. The V segment lost 4 bases and the J segment 6 bases; nucleotides outside the gene matches: 9. This CDR3 comprises 16 residues. Per the germline V gene, CDR1 is MDHEN and CDR2 is SYDVKM.

J is TRBJ1-2 and V is TRBV4-3; 11 positions match TRBD1. The length of the CDR3 is 17 residues. Germline V gives CDR1 LGHNA, CDR2 YSLEER. J lost 1 base, V lost 0 bases, and 4 bases had no gene match. Here the CDR3 DNA reads TGCGCCAGCAGCCAAGAACTAGGGACAGGGGGTAACTATGGCTACACCTTC. It yields the protein CASSQELGTGGNYGYTF.

The chain joins TRBV23-1 to TRBJ2-1; 9 bases align to TRBD2. Being an ORF, TRBV23-1 has a function that is uncertain. V shed 4 bases and J 5 bases; nucleotides not matched to a gene: 6. The CDR3 runs 15 residues. The DNA of the CDR3 is TGCGCCAGCAGTCCCAGGCGGGGGGGCAACAATGAGCAGTTCTTC. It is translated as CASSPRRGGNNEQFF.

As for this clone: Other nucleotide sequences in the sample specify the same CDR3. The CDR3 DNA is TGTGCCAGCAGTTCCCGGACAGGGAACACTGAAGCTTTCTTT. Its translation: CASSSRTGNTEAFF. The rearrangement joins TRBV6-5 to TRBJ1-1; 7 bases fit TRBD1. This CDR3 region has 14 residues. The ends lost 4 bases at V and 1 base at J; junction bases unmatched: 3. The germline V gene has CDR1 MNHEY and CDR2 SVGAGI.

The V gene is TRBV28, the J gene TRBJ2-3, with 13 positions matching TRBD2. CDR3 size: 16 residues. Germline trimming cut 5 bases from V and 5 bases from J; bases unmatched to any gene: 7. Germline-derived CDR1 and CDR2 are MDHEN and SYDVKM. The CDR3 sequence: CASSPGTSGAVDTQYF. CDR3 bases: TGTGCCAGCAGTCCGGGGACTAGCGGGGCGGTAGATACGCAGTATTTT.

This chain connects TRBV7-9 to TRBJ1-1; TRBD1 is a possible D gene (5 bases). This CDR3 comprises 15 residues. The germline CDR1 and CDR2 sequences are SEHNR and FQNEAQ (reference sequence). Trimming pared 5 bases from V and 5 bases from J, leaving 18 bases between. CDR3 DNA: TGTGCCAGCAGCGTAAGCGGGGGAGGTAGTACTGAAGCTTTCTTT. Translated: CASSVSGGGSTEAFF.

The rearrangement links TRBV6-5 to TRBJ2-1; no reliable D call. The CDR3 is 13 amino acids. Germline values: CDR1 MNHEY, CDR2 SVGAGI. Trimming took 7 bases from V and 9 from J, leaving 16 bases between them. CDR3 in DNA: TGTGCCAGCACCGGTGGATTTGGCGGTGAGCAGTTCTTC. It yields the protein CASTGGFGGEQFF.

The V and J genes are TRBV6-5 and TRBJ2-7; perhaps TRBD2 as D (5 bases). CDR1 MNHEY and CDR2 SVGAGI come from the germline V gene. This CDR3 contains 13 residues. Trimming pared 0 bases from V and 4 bases from J, leaving 7 bases between. The CDR3, as DNA: TGTGCCAGCAGTTACTCACGGGGTTACGAGCAGTACTTC. It yields the protein CASSYSRGYEQYF.

The chain joins TRBV24-1 to TRBJ1-2; 9 bases map to TRBD1. Unmatched junction bases numbered 9, after V lost 4 bases and J lost 7 bases. This CDR3 has 15 residues. Germline V gene lookup returns CDR1 KGHDR and CDR2 SFDVKD. CDR3 bases: TGTGCCACCAGTGACAACCGGGACAGGGTGTCTGGCTACACCTTC. Protein sequence: CATSDNRDRVSGYTF.

With regard to this clone: Sequence at one end of the junction differs from germline and may be a read error. The chain links TRBV19 to TRBJ1-2; D is perhaps TRBD1 (5 bases). The CDR3 spans 12 residues. Germline V gene lookup returns CDR1 LNHDA and CDR2 SQIVND (reference sequence). CDR3 coding DNA: TGTGCCAGTAGTGCCCACCGGACACAGCCGAACTTC. Translated, it gives CASSAHRTQPNF.

There are a few counts of this clone. The chain carries TRBV7-3 and TRBJ2-3; 9 positions agree with TRBD2. This CDR3 contains 18 residues. The V and J ends lost 2 bases and 0 bases, in that order; junction bases with no gene match: 9. The germline CDR1 and CDR2 sequences are SGHTA and FQGTGA. The CDR3 DNA is TGTGCCAGCAGCTTAGGGCGGGGGGGCCTCATTAGCACAGATACGCAGTATTTT. It yields the protein CASSLGRGGLISTDTQYF.

The CDR3 here is CAIRTGLNQPQHF. The CDR3 DNA is TGTGCCATCAGGACAGGGCTCAATCAGCCCCAGCATTTT. The V gene is TRBV10-3, the J gene TRBJ1-5; 7 nucleotides line up with TRBD1. This CDR3 region has 13 residues. After removal of 6 bases from V and 3 bases from J, the junction contained 2 bases not matched to a gene. Germline V gene lookup returns CDR1 ENHRY and CDR2 SYGVKD.

The V call is TRBV3-1 (or the pseudogene TRBV3-2), the J call TRBJ2-7; 9 bases fit TRBD2. The CDR3 spans 16 residues. CDR1 is LGHDT, CDR2 YNNKEL, per germline (reference sequence). Trimming cost V 2 bases and J 2 bases; bases outside gene matches: 7. CDR3 nucleotides: TGTGCCAGCAGCCAACGAAGGGCGGGGGGGACCTACGAGCAGTACTTC. Translated: CASSQRRAGGTYEQYF.

V usage is TRBV6-5 and J usage is TRBJ1-2; 10 bases align to TRBD1. The CDR3 runs 15 residues. V shed 5 bases and J 4 bases; nucleotides not matched to a gene: 7. The germline V gene encodes CDR1 MNHEY and CDR2 SVGAGI. The CDR3 DNA reads TGTGCCAGCAGTAGCCGGGACAGGGGTGTCTATGGCTACACCTTC. It encodes CASSSRDRGVYGYTF.

The chain recombines TRBV12-5 with TRBJ1-1, with 9 bases that match TRBD1. The CDR3 is 14 residues long. The trim removed 7 bases at V and 6 bases at J, leaving 9 bases unmatched. Germline V gene lookup returns CDR1 LGHNT and CDR2 FRNRAP. This chain's CDR3 is CASALTGGASEAFF. The CDR3 bases are TGTGCTAGTGCCCTGACAGGGGGGGCTTCTGAAGCTTTCTTT.

The rearrangement uses TRBV30 and TRBJ1-4; no definite D call. V dropped 3 bases and J dropped 3 bases, with 8 bases sitting between them. The CDR3 covers 13 residues. Germline-derived CDR1 and CDR2 are GTSNPN and SVGIG (reference sequence). The CDR3 sequence: CAWRGQANEKLFF. Written as DNA, the CDR3 is TGTGCCTGGAGGGGCCAGGCTAATGAAAAACTGTTTTTT.

The sample holds a few counts of this clone. The gene calls are TRBV28 and TRBJ1-2, with 8 bases that match TRBD1. With V trimmed by 5 bases and J by 2 bases, 7 bases remained unmatched. The length of the CDR3 is 15 residues. Germline V gene sequence: CDR1 MDHEN, CDR2 SYDVKM. The CDR3 is CASSTTGGPNYGYTF. The CDR3 bases are TGTGCCAGCAGTACTACAGGGGGACCCAACTATGGCTACACCTTC.

The chain uses TRBV5-1 and TRBJ1-2, with TRBD1 as a possible D gene (6 bases). The CDR3 has 14 amino acids. Deletions cut 1 base from V and 8 bases from J, with 15 bases between. Per the germline V gene, CDR1 is SGHRS and CDR2 is YFSETQ. CDR3 in amino acids: CASSLFRGPYGYTF. As DNA, the CDR3 is TGCGCCAGCAGCTTGTTCAGGGGACCATACGGCTACACCTTC.

V and J are TRBV5-1 and TRBJ2-1; 13 positions agree with TRBD2. V lost 4 bases and J lost 8; bases outside the gene matches: 12. The CDR3 totals 17 residues. CDR1 SGHRS and CDR2 YFSETQ come from the germline V gene. The CDR3 DNA sequence: TGCGCCAGCAGCACCGGGACTAGCGGGGACCCCCTTCATGAGCAGTTCTTC. The encoded protein is CASSTGTSGDPLHEQFF.

This clone was counted once. The chain employs TRBV29-1 and TRBJ2-5; no clear D gene. From germline, CDR1 is SQVTM and CDR2 ANQGSEA. The CDR3 sequence is 13 residues long. Trimming stripped 0 bases from V and 1 base from J, with 6 bases between. The CDR3, as DNA: TGCAGCGTTGAAGAGAGAGCCCAAGAGACCCAGTACTTC. Translation: CSVEERAQETQYF.

The rearrangement links TRBV28 to TRBJ2-3, with 9 bases matching TRBD2. CDR3 length: 15 amino acids. With V trimmed by 4 bases and J by 2 bases, 4 bases remained unmatched. CDR1 and CDR2 (germline): MDHEN, SYDVKM. For the CDR3, the DNA is TGTGCCAGCAGTTGGACTAGCGCCTACACAGATACGCAGTATTTT. Its translation: CASSWTSAYTDTQYF.

The genes are TRBV7-4 and TRBJ2-7; 7 nucleotides match TRBD1. V was clipped by 5 bases and J by 3 bases; unmatched bases: 10. Germline assignment: CDR1 SGHVT and CDR2 SQSDAQ. This CDR3 has 15 amino acids. The CDR3 reads CASSPNRGLHYEQYF. Here the CDR3 DNA reads TGTGCCAGCAGCCCTAATAGGGGGCTCCACTACGAGCAGTACTTC.

J is TRBJ1-2 and V is TRBV7-9; 8 bases are shared with TRBD1. The germline CDR1 and CDR2 sequences are SEHNR and FQNEAQ (reference sequence). With V trimmed by 7 bases and J by 13 bases, 14 bases remained unmatched. The CDR3 runs to 13 residues. The CDR3 nucleotides are TGTGCCAGCAACGGTAGGGACAGGACTGCCCTCACCTTC. Translating gives CASNGRDRTALTF.

The V gene is TRBV5-1, the J gene TRBJ2-7; TRBD1 might be the D (5 bases). The CDR3 is 16 amino acids. CDR1 is SGHRS and CDR2 is YFSETQ in the germline V gene. Trimming cost V 4 bases and J 4 bases, with 21 bases left between them. The CDR3 reads CASSPTPTEKVYEQYF. CDR3 DNA sequence: TGCGCCAGCAGCCCTACTCCGACAGAAAAAGTATACGAGCAGTACTTC.

The rearrangement uses TRBV27 and TRBJ1-2; a possible D gene is TRBD1 (5 bases). Germline V gene sequence: CDR1 MNHEY, CDR2 SMNVEV (reference sequence). The CDR3 totals 14 residues. V lost 5 bases and J 7 bases, leaving 17 bases between the germline ends. The CDR3 sequence is CASSPLLGQGGYTF. In DNA, the CDR3 is TGTGCCAGCAGTCCTCTTTTAGGTCAGGGTGGCTACACCTTC.

This chain connects TRBV4-3 to TRBJ1-5, with 8 bases lining up with TRBD1. Trimming took 3 bases from V and 7 from J; bases not matched to a gene: 5. The CDR3 is 14 residues long. Germline assignment: CDR1 LGHNA and CDR2 YSLEER. The CDR3 sequence is CASSHGQGMQPQHF. CDR3 DNA sequence: TGCGCCAGCAGCCACGGACAGGGAATGCAGCCCCAGCATTTT.

This chain connects TRBV5-1 to TRBJ2-1, with 9 bases identical to TRBD2. The junction had 2 bases not matched to a gene; V was cut back by 4 bases and J by 0 bases. Germline loops: CDR1 SGHRS, CDR2 YFSETQ. The CDR3 totals 15 residues. CDR3 residues: CASSRSGSSYNEQFF. The CDR3, as DNA: TGCGCCAGCAGCCGTAGCGGGAGCTCCTACAATGAGCAGTTCTTC.

The rearrangement links TRBV18 to TRBJ1-6; tentatively, D is TRBD1 (6 bases). There are 19 residues in the CDR3. The V end was cut by 4 bases, the J end by 0 bases, with 19 bases between. Germline V CDR1 and CDR2: KGHSH, LQKENI. CDR3 region: CASSQNLFGTNSYNSPLHF. CDR3 nucleotide sequence: TGTGCCAGCTCACAGAACCTGTTCGGGACAAACTCCTATAATTCACCCCTCCACTTT.

V is TRBV24-1 and J is TRBJ2-2; 9 positions match TRBD1. Per germline, CDR1 KGHDR and CDR2 SFDVKD. Trimming removed 4 bases from V and 0 bases from J; junction bases left unmatched: 2. The CDR3 consists of 16 residues. The CDR3 region is CATSEWTGANTGELFF. For the CDR3, the DNA is TGTGCCACCAGTGAATGGACAGGGGCGAACACCGGGGAGCTGTTTTTT.

The V gene is TRBV19, the J gene TRBJ2-5; D possibly corresponds to TRBD2 (5 bases). CDR1 LNHDA and CDR2 SQIVND come from the germline V gene (reference sequence). Trimming cost V 4 bases and J 5 bases, with 5 bases left between them. The CDR3 extends over 11 amino acids. CDR3 loop: CASSSGETQYF. As DNA, the CDR3 is TGTGCCAGTAGTAGCGGGGAGACCCAGTACTTC.

The V gene is TRBV19, the J gene TRBJ2-5, with D perhaps matching TRBD1 (5 bases). The CDR3 contains 18 residues. The germline V and J ends were trimmed by 2 bases and 0 bases, with 19 bases remaining between them. Germline V gene lookup returns CDR1 LNHDA and CDR2 SQIVND (reference sequence). The CDR3 sequence: CASSIKGVASQNQETQYF. CDR3 DNA sequence: TGTGCCAGTAGTATAAAAGGGGTCGCCAGTCAGAACCAAGAGACCCAGTACTTC. Full variable domain (rest looked up from reference TRBV19 and TRBJ2-5): DGGITQSPKYLFRKEGQNVTLSCEQNLNHDAMYWYRQDPGQGLRLIYYSQIVNDFQKGDIAEGYSVSREKKESFPLTVTSAQKNPTAFYLCASSIKGVASQNQETQYFGPGTRLLVL.

This clone was detected a few times. The DNA of the CDR3 is TGTGCCAGCAGCTTAGTTTGGCGGGAGGCCGGGTACGAGCAGTACTTC. Amino acids: CASSLVWREAGYEQYF. The J gene is TRBJ2-7, the V gene TRBV11-2; TRBD2 agrees at 8 bases. Trimming took 1 base from V and 4 from J; bases not matched to a gene: 9. This CDR3 is 16 amino acids long. Germline loops: CDR1 SGHAT, CDR2 FQNNGV.